What follows are 15 T cell receptor beta chains derived from one specimen sequenced in a study of T cells in Graves' hyperthyroidism and ophthalmopathy. Amplification yielded TCR beta CDR3 regions, with RNA transcripts as the source. TCR CDR3 underwent first-round RT-PCR with the HTBI primer set. TCRdb called the multiplex PCR reads again in MiXCR, with one record for every CDR3 protein. This table has hundreds of thousands of distinct CDR3 sequences, roughly a sixth appearing once. Material for sequencing was blood. These receptors were collected from a woman aged 45-60 years with Graves' hyperthyroidism that later progressed to Graves' ophthalmopathy.

The chain has TRBV19 and TRBJ2-2; D gene ambiguous. In germline, CDR1 is LNHDA, CDR2 SQIVND (reference sequence). This CDR3 has 14 residues. Trimming shortened V by 5 bases and J by 4 bases, and 11 bases separated the two germline ends. The CDR3 sequence: CASSPSEATGELFF. The CDR3 region has the DNA TGTGCCAGTAGTCCTTCCGAGGCCACCGGGGAGCTGTTTTTT.

This clonotype was recorded many times. V and J are TRBV6-1 and TRBJ2-2, with 7 bases identical to TRBD1. The germline gives CDR1 MNHNS, CDR2 SASEGT. The CDR3 has 16 residues. J was trimmed by 4 bases and V by 6 bases; bases with no gene match: 11. The CDR3 nucleotides are TGTGCCAGCAGCAAAACGACAGGGCGGAGCACCGGGGAGCTGTTTTTT. This gives the protein CASSKTTGRSTGELFF.

This clonotype was seen at least ten times. The chain couples TRBV27 to TRBJ1-5; TRBD1 aligns across 9 bases. V was clipped by 3 bases and J by 3 bases; unmatched bases: 3. CDR3 length: 15 amino acids. Germline lookup yields CDR1 MNHEY and CDR2 SMNVEV (reference sequence). The CDR3 nucleotides read TGTGCCAGCAGTTTGGGACAGGGCTTCAATCAGCCCCAGCATTTT. It translates to CASSLGQGFNQPQHF.

Ten or more counts support this clonotype. J is TRBJ1-5 and V is TRBV3-1; possibly TRBD1 for D (5 bases). Between the trimmed V and J ends, which lost 0 bases and 5 bases, there was a span of 14 bases. CDR3 size: 16 residues. In germline, CDR1 is LGHDT, CDR2 YNNKEL (reference sequence). CDR3 amino acids: CASSQDLGAKDQPQHF. Written as DNA, the CDR3 is TGTGCCAGCAGCCAAGATTTAGGGGCAAAAGATCAGCCCCAGCATTTT. Using reference TRBV3-1 and TRBJ1-5 for the parts outside the CDR3, the full variable domain is DTAVSQTPKYLVTQMGNDKSIKCEQNLGHDTMYWYKQDSKKFLKIMFSYNNKELIINETVPNRFSPKSPDKAHLNLHINSLELGDSAVYFCASSQDLGAKDQPQHFGDGTRLSIL.

The chain has TRBV5-1 and TRBJ2-1; 9 bases are a match to TRBD2. CDR1 and CDR2 (germline): SGHRS, YFSETQ. The CDR3 contains 16 residues. The V segment lost 5 bases and the J segment 0 bases; nucleotides outside the gene matches: 6. The CDR3 sequence is CASSWGLASSYNEQFF. The DNA for the CDR3 is TGCGCCAGCAGTTGGGGACTAGCAAGCTCCTACAATGAGCAGTTCTTC.

This clonotype was counted a few times. This chain uses TRBV14 with TRBJ1-6; no firm D call. From germline, CDR1 is SGHDN and CDR2 FVKESK. The CDR3 spans 13 residues. The V gene lost 10 bases and the J gene lost 3 bases, with 10 bases spanning the gap. The CDR3 is CATRAGYNSPLHF. CDR3 DNA sequence: TGTGCCACAAGAGCAGGCTATAATTCACCCCTCCACTTT.

This chain links TRBV10-3 with TRBJ1-2, with TRBD1 matching over 10 bases. V lost 5 bases, J lost 7 bases, and 10 bases stayed unmatched. The germline CDR1 and CDR2 sequences are ENHRY and SYGVKD. This CDR3 is 15 amino acids long. The CDR3 spells CAISTNRDRGTGYTF. CDR3 bases: TGTGCCATCAGTACAAACCGGGACAGGGGAACTGGCTACACCTTC.

V is TRBV6-6 and J is TRBJ1-5; D perhaps matches TRBD1 (5 bases). Deletions cut 2 bases from V and 4 bases from J, with 12 bases between. Germline loops: CDR1 MNHNY, CDR2 SVGAGI (reference sequence). CDR3 length: 15 residues. The DNA of the CDR3 is TGTGCCAGCAGTTACGACGCCCGGGGGAATCAGCCCCAGCATTTT. Translated, it gives CASSYDARGNQPQHF.

J is TRBJ1-1 and V is TRBV20-1; D is unclear. The CDR3 has 15 amino acids. Germline V lookup: CDR1 DFQATT, CDR2 SNEGSKA (reference sequence). Trimming left V 1 base short and J 2 bases short, with 14 bases between. The CDR3 reads CSARGFGQPNTEAFF. The CDR3 bases are TGCAGTGCTAGAGGGTTTGGTCAGCCCAACACTGAAGCTTTCTTT.

This clonotype was seen more than once but under ten times. The rearrangement uses TRBV4-1 and TRBJ2-7; TRBD1 aligns across 7 bases. The CDR3 consists of 13 residues. Germline trimming cut 1 base from V and 3 bases from J; bases unmatched to any gene: 0. The germline gives CDR1 MGHRA, CDR2 YSYEKL. In DNA, the CDR3 is TGCGCCAGCAGCCAAGGGGACAGCTACGAGCAGTACTTC. This gives the protein CASSQGDSYEQYF.

This clonotype was seen a few times. The chain employs TRBV4-3 and TRBJ1-4, with 8 bases lining up with TRBD1. J lost 0 bases, V lost 3 bases, and 15 bases had no gene match. CDR1 and CDR2 from the germline V gene are LGHNA and YSLEER. The CDR3 consists of 20 residues. The CDR3 loop reads CASSQRGQEGTYATNEKLFF. DNA of the CDR3: TGCGCCAGCAGCCAGAGGGGACAGGAGGGGACGTATGCAACTAATGAAAAACTGTTTTTT.

This clonotype showed up just once. This rearrangement joins TRBV7-9 to TRBJ2-2; D unclear. Trimming left V 5 bases short and J 3 bases short, with 16 bases between. CDR1 and CDR2 from the germline V gene are SEHNR and FQNEAQ (reference sequence). The length of the CDR3 is 16 residues. The CDR3 DNA reads TGTGCCAGCAGCCCGAATACTCCGGCCGACACCGGGGAGCTGTTTTTT. Its protein product is CASSPNTPADTGELFF.

This clonotype was detected only a few times. This chain links TRBV6-1 with TRBJ1-1, with 11 bases that match TRBD1. This CDR3 region has 13 residues. Germline V gene sequence: CDR1 MNHNS, CDR2 SASEGT. Trimming cost V 5 bases and J 6 bases; bases outside gene matches: 2. The CDR3 coding sequence is TGTGCCAGCAGTTGGGGACAGGGGGCTGAAGCTTTCTTT. Encoded protein: CASSWGQGAEAFF.

This clonotype came up many times. V is TRBV20-1 and J is TRBJ1-1, with D possibly TRBD1 on 6 matching bases. The CDR3 totals 16 residues. Germline values: CDR1 DFQATT, CDR2 SNEGSKA (reference sequence). Trimming stripped 3 bases from V and 5 bases from J, with 22 bases between. The CDR3 region has the DNA TGCAGTGCTAGCCCCCGGGACACGGCAAAAGGAACTGAAGCTTTCTTT. Translated, it gives CSASPRDTAKGTEAFF.

The CDR3 is CATSRESGGLQETQYF. In DNA, the CDR3 is TGTGCCACCAGCAGAGAGTCTGGCGGGTTACAAGAGACCCAGTACTTC. The chain combines TRBV15 with TRBJ2-5; TRBD2 might be the D (5 bases). Per the germline V gene, CDR1 is LNHNV and CDR2 is YYDKDF (reference sequence). Trimming took 0 bases from V and 2 from J, leaving 13 bases between them. The CDR3 is 16 amino acids.